The TCR beta chain under discussion was sequenced for a study of cytomegalovirus exposure and HLA in healthy donors. Study-level background: The roughly 120 million unique TCR beta sequences, from 150 million to 200 million T cells, were found by an earlier analysis.

Comments on this clone: Its antigen remains unknown.

PCR was performed using 60 Vbeta and 13 Jbeta primers. The assay was immunoSEQ multiplex PCR, and TCRdb's table has in-frame clones only and misses some. The table has roughly 110,000 clones, roughly 82% seen once. Points from the study as a whole: Most CMV-associated TCR beta chains appeared HLA-restricted in a later analysis. HLA alleles showed associations with 15,000 to 20,000 TCR beta sequences in a later analysis, at a 0.05 false discovery rate. A later analysis appeared to link common viral pathogens to several of the most significant clusters.

This CDR3 is 15 amino acids long. Trimming removed 5 bases at V and 8 bases at J, with 16 bases between. CDR1 and CDR2 from the germline V gene are MDHEN and SYDVKM. The material sequenced was PBMCs. The sequence came from a woman in her fifties or sixties in good health and CMV-seropositive. The V call is TRBV28, the J call TRBJ1-6; D is possibly TRBD1 (6 bases). CDR3: CASSLRGEGDSPLHF. The CDR3 nucleotides read TGTGCCAGCAGTCTTAGGGGGGAGGGGGATTCACCCCTCCACTTT.